The text below deals with one T cell receptor beta chain. The target antigen is unknown. The PCR ran on 60 Vbeta and 13 Jbeta primers. TCRdb keeps only in-frame clones here, not all; method: immunoSEQ multiplex PCR. The sample lists fewer than 150,000 clones; around 73% were seen once. This sample is part of a study of cytomegalovirus exposure and HLA in healthy donors. Germline assignment: CDR1 SGHVS and CDR2 FQNEAQ. CDR3 length: 15 amino acids. V lost 1 base to trimming and J lost 7 bases, with 13 bases between them. General observations from the study: Earlier findings revealed that most TCR beta V segments proved productive either about 87% or about 30% of the time.

The TCR originated in a human donor in good health. The chain is built from TRBV7-8 and TRBJ1-4; TRBD1 is a possible D gene (5 bases). Sequenced sample: PBMCs. The CDR3 sequence: CASSLGRWGGEKLFF. As DNA, the CDR3 is TGTGCCAGCAGCTTAGGCCGGTGGGGCGGTGAAAAACTGTTTTTT.